Following are 30 T cell receptor beta chains from one sample sequenced in a study of blood T cell repertoires in COVID-19. Method: immunoSEQ multiplex PCR; TCRdb's copy keeps in-frame clones and lacks some. Of 200,000 to 250,000 clones in the sample, approximately 85% are singletons; the top ten hold about 2.1%. The sample consisted of PBMCs or T cells enriched from blood (not recorded which). The source of these receptors is a woman between 45 and 65 years old who had recovered from COVID-19.

CDR3 bases: TGTGCCAGCAGCTCAAGTACACCACGGGGACTGAAGTACTTC. Its translation: CASSSSTPRGLKYF. The rearrangement joins TRBV7-9 to TRBJ2-7, with D maybe TRBD2 (6 bases). V lost 4 bases, J lost 11 bases, and 21 bases lay in between. The CDR3 is 14 amino acids. The germline gives CDR1 SEHNR, CDR2 FQNEAQ (reference sequence).

The chain is built from TRBV5-6 and TRBJ2-7; TRBD1 aligns across 9 bases. There are 14 residues in the CDR3. The germline V gene encodes CDR1 SGHDT and CDR2 YYEEEE. After removal of 0 bases from V and 6 bases from J, the junction contained 4 bases not matched to a gene. The CDR3 loop reads CASSLDRGLAEQYF. The CDR3 coding sequence is TGTGCCAGCAGCTTGGACAGGGGGCTGGCCGAGCAGTACTTC.

This clone has only one observation. This chain uses TRBV18 with TRBJ1-2; a possible D gene is TRBD1 (6 bases). The germline V gene has CDR1 KGHSH and CDR2 LQKENI. The CDR3 extends over 16 amino acids. V was pared by 4 bases and J by 2 bases, with 17 bases between. In nucleotides, the CDR3 is TGTGCCAGCTCACGGGGCTCCGACAGGACCAACTATGGCTACACCTTC. Translating gives CASSRGSDRTNYGYTF.

The chain joins TRBV15 to TRBJ2-5, with 8 bases matching TRBD2. Germline CDR1 reads LNHNV; CDR2 reads YYDKDF (reference sequence). The CDR3 has 15 amino acids. V trimming: 1 base; J trimming: 3 bases; junction bases outside the gene matches: 4. The CDR3 reads CATSRAGGRKETQYF. In DNA form, the CDR3 reads TGTGCCACCAGCAGAGCGGGGGGGAGGAAAGAGACCCAGTACTTC.

This clone showed up just a few times. The rearrangement joins TRBV6-1 to TRBJ1-4, with 9 bases matching TRBD1. This CDR3 has 15 amino acids. V was pared by 2 bases and J by 5 bases, with 3 bases of the junction left unmatched. Germline V CDR1 and CDR2: MNHNS, SASEGT. For the CDR3, the DNA is TGTGCCAGCAGTGAAAACGACAGGGGGAATGAAAAACTGTTTTTT. This gives the protein CASSENDRGNEKLFF.

V is TRBV2 and J is TRBJ2-7; D is undetermined. There are 14 residues in the CDR3. V lost 6 bases, J lost 1 base, and 13 bases lay in between. The germline CDR1 and CDR2 sequences are SNHLY and FYNNEI. The CDR3 nucleotides are TGTGCCAGCAGGTCGGCAGCGCTATCCTACGAGCAGTACTTC. Its protein is CASRSAALSYEQYF.

The chain uses TRBV2 and TRBJ2-3; D ambiguous. The V and J ends lost 4 bases and 2 bases respectively, with 4 bases between them. Germline CDR1 SNHLY, CDR2 FYNNEI. The CDR3 has 12 amino acids. CDR3 sequence reads: CASSVITDTQYF. CDR3 in DNA: TGTGCCAGCAGTGTTATCACAGATACGCAGTATTTT. The full variable domain, with the rest looked up from reference TRBV2 and TRBJ2-3, is EPEVTQTPSHQVTQMGQEVILRCVPISNHLYFYWYRQILGQKVEFLVSFYNNEISEKSEIFDDQFSVERPDGSNFTLKIRSTKLEDSAMYFCASSVITDTQYFGPGTRLTVL.

The V and J genes are TRBV6-6 and TRBJ2-7; 8 bases line up with TRBD1. The germline CDR1 and CDR2 sequences are MNHNY and SVGAGI (reference sequence). Trimming at V came to 3 bases and at J to 3 bases, leaving 7 bases not matched to a gene. The CDR3 consists of 15 residues. The CDR3 DNA reads as TGTGCCAGCAGTTATGCACAGGGGGGAGGCTACGAGCAGTACTTC. Translated, it gives CASSYAQGGGYEQYF.

About this clone itself: This specimen includes other DNA sequences encoding the same CDR3. V usage is TRBV3-1 (or the pseudogene TRBV3-2) and J usage is TRBJ2-7; TRBD2 is a possible D gene (7 bases). Germline CDR1 reads LGHDT; CDR2 reads YNNKEL (reference sequence). V was shortened by 4 bases and J by 6 bases, with 10 bases between the two germline ends. The CDR3 covers 12 residues. CDR3 sequence reads: CASSRGGVEQYF. The CDR3 nucleotides are TGTGCCAGCAGCCGGGGGGGCGTCGAGCAGTACTTC.

The sample holds one count of this clone. This sequence joins TRBV11-2 and TRBJ2-3, with a weak D call TRBD2 (5 bases). Trimming took 6 bases from V and 1 from J, leaving 11 bases between them. CDR3 length: 14 residues. The germline CDR1 and CDR2 sequences are SGHAT and FQNNGV. The CDR3 is CASSRLLGTDTQYF. In DNA form, the CDR3 reads TGTGCCAGCAGTCGACTACTGGGCACAGATACGCAGTATTTT.

CDR3: CASRSQGHRSYYEQYF. The CDR3 bases are TGTGCCAGCAGAAGCCAGGGGCATCGCTCTTACTACGAGCAGTACTTC. The chain is built from TRBV27 and TRBJ2-7; D perhaps matches TRBD1 (6 bases). Germline-derived CDR1 and CDR2 are MNHEY and SMNVEV (reference sequence). CDR3 length equals 16 residues. Between the trimmed V and J ends, which lost 6 bases and 3 bases, there was a span of 21 bases.

The chain carries TRBV4-1 and TRBJ1-6; the D is unclear. The CDR3 consists of 14 residues. Trimming stripped 4 bases from V and 7 bases from J, with 11 bases between. Germline-derived CDR1 and CDR2 are MGHRA and YSYEKL. The CDR3 region is CASSRDPINSPLHF. CDR3 DNA: TGCGCCAGCAGCCGAGATCCTATCAATTCACCCCTCCACTTT.

The V and J genes are TRBV6-2 or TRBV6-3 and TRBJ1-3; tentative D call: TRBD1 (6 bases). This CDR3 region has 16 residues. Germline-derived CDR1 and CDR2 are MNHEY and SVGEGT. Trimming pared 5 bases from V and 3 bases from J, leaving 17 bases between. CDR3 DNA: TGTGCCAGCAGTCACCGACTCCGGACAGTTGGAAACACCATATATTTT. It translates to CASSHRLRTVGNTIYF.

The chain couples TRBV4-2 to TRBJ2-7; TRBD2 aligns across 7 bases. Germline-derived CDR1 and CDR2 are LGHNA and YNFKEQ. J gave up 6 bases and V 1 base, and 9 bases lay outside the gene matches. The CDR3 contains 15 residues. CDR3 sequence reads: CASSQGNAGGSEQYF. CDR3 nucleotides: TGTGCCAGCAGCCAAGGGAATGCGGGCGGGAGCGAGCAGTACTTC.

The chain couples TRBV27 to TRBJ2-1, with 12 bases that match TRBD2. The length of the CDR3 is 15 residues. V lost 5 bases and J lost 6; bases outside the gene matches: 5. Germline V gene sequence: CDR1 MNHEY, CDR2 SMNVEV (reference sequence). CDR3 in amino acids: CASSHPGLAGNEQFF. The CDR3 DNA follows: TGTGCCAGCAGTCATCCGGGACTAGCGGGCAATGAGCAGTTCTTC.

The DNA for the CDR3 is TGTGCCAGCAGCGTAGAGGGGACATCCCAACGGTATGGCTACACCTTC. Protein: CASSVEGTSQRYGYTF. The V and J genes are TRBV9 and TRBJ1-2; the D gene is possibly TRBD1 (6 bases). Trimming shortened V by 0 bases and J by 5 bases, and 17 bases separated the two germline ends. From germline, CDR1 is SGDLS and CDR2 YYNGEE. The CDR3 sequence is 16 residues long.

CDR3 loop: CSARNSYGYTF. The CDR3 DNA reads TGCAGTGCTAGAAACTCCTATGGCTACACCTTC. J is TRBJ1-2 and V is TRBV20-1, with D uncertain. This CDR3 has 11 amino acids. Trimming shortened V by 2 bases and J by 4 bases, and 5 bases separated the two germline ends. The germline V gene encodes CDR1 DFQATT and CDR2 SNEGSKA (reference sequence).

This sequence joins TRBV5-4 and TRBJ1-2; tentatively, D is TRBD1 (6 bases). Trimming removed 4 bases at V and 4 bases at J, with 14 bases between. Germline CDR1 is SGHNT and CDR2 is YYREEE (reference sequence). The CDR3 length is 14 residues. This CDR3 is CASSPDRRPYGYTF. DNA for the CDR3: TGTGCCAGCAGCCCAGACAGGCGCCCCTATGGCTACACCTTC.

As DNA, the CDR3 is TGTGCCAGCAGTTTGTGGCAGGGTCTAGGAAACACCATATATTTT. Its translation is CASSLWQGLGNTIYF. The V gene is TRBV28, the J gene TRBJ1-3; D might be TRBD1 (5 bases). This CDR3 spans 15 amino acids. Trimming shortened V by 3 bases and J by 4 bases, and 13 bases separated the two germline ends. Germline values: CDR1 MDHEN, CDR2 SYDVKM.

The chain combines TRBV6-4 with TRBJ1-5; TRBD1 might be the D (6 bases). CDR3 length: 15 residues. Trimming cost V 0 bases and J 6 bases, with 12 bases left between them. Per the germline V gene, CDR1 is MRHNA and CDR2 is SNTAGT. CDR3: CASSDSWGRGQPQHF. CDR3 nucleotides: TGTGCCAGCAGTGACTCATGGGGGCGCGGTCAGCCCCAGCATTTT.

This chain uses TRBV27 with TRBJ1-5; D perhaps matches TRBD1 (6 bases). CDR3 size: 18 residues. Between the trimmed V and J ends, which lost 6 bases and 3 bases, there was a span of 24 bases. Germline CDR1 MNHEY, CDR2 SMNVEV (reference sequence). CDR3 sequence: CASSLGGGLFPNNQPQHF. Written as DNA, the CDR3 is TGTGCCAGCAGCCTCGGCGGGGGGCTCTTCCCTAACAATCAGCCCCAGCATTTT.

The gene calls are TRBV10-3 and TRBJ2-1; D might be TRBD1 (6 bases). CDR1 and CDR2 (germline): ENHRY, SYGVKD. The CDR3 contains 14 residues. V dropped 5 bases and J dropped 5 bases, with 13 bases sitting between them. The CDR3 spells CAISLQGKDNEQFF. DNA for the CDR3: TGTGCCATCAGTTTACAGGGAAAGGACAATGAGCAGTTCTTC.

The chain recombines TRBV4-2 with TRBJ2-3; TRBD2 aligns across 9 bases. CDR3 length: 17 amino acids. After removal of 0 bases from V and 4 bases from J, the junction contained 8 bases not matched to a gene. Germline CDR1 and CDR2: LGHNA and YNFKEQ. The CDR3, as DNA: TGTGCCAGCAGCCAAGAGTGGGGCGGGGGGGCTGCAGATACGCAGTATTTT. Translated, it gives CASSQEWGGGAADTQYF.

The rearrangement links TRBV11-2 to TRBJ2-1; 11 bases fit TRBD2. The germline gives CDR1 SGHAT, CDR2 FQNNGV. The J segment lost 5 bases and the V segment lost 4 bases, leaving 7 bases of the junction unmatched. The CDR3 length is 16 residues. CDR3 sequence reads: CASSSGTSGLNNEQFF. The CDR3 DNA follows: TGTGCCAGCAGCTCTGGGACTAGCGGACTGAACAATGAGCAGTTCTTC.

The chain carries TRBV28 and TRBJ1-4, with D hard to call. V lost 7 bases, J lost 0 bases, and 9 bases lay in between. CDR3 length: 14 residues. Germline CDR1 and CDR2: MDHEN and SYDVKM. The CDR3 loop is CASTGPATNEKLFF. The CDR3 DNA is TGTGCCAGCACTGGGCCGGCAACTAATGAAAAACTGTTTTTT.

This clone has only a few counts. The chain combines TRBV6-2 or TRBV6-3 with TRBJ1-6; D remains unclear. Germline CDR1 is MNHEY and CDR2 is SVGEGT. V was cut by 5 bases and J by 14 bases, with 16 bases left in between. CDR3 length: 13 residues. The CDR3 is CASSRYAPQALHF. The DNA for the CDR3 is TGTGCCAGCAGTCGCTACGCTCCGCAGGCCCTCCACTTT.

The chain carries TRBV6-2 or TRBV6-3 and TRBJ2-7, with a tentative D call TRBD2 (5 bases). V was clipped by 2 bases and J by 1 base, with 18 bases between them. The CDR3 consists of 17 residues. CDR1 and CDR2 (germline): MNHEY, SVGEGT. The CDR3 coding sequence is TGTGCCAGCAGTTACATTGGTGTGGCGGGTGCATCCTACGAGCAGTACTTC. Its protein is CASSYIGVAGASYEQYF.

The chain combines TRBV7-2 with TRBJ2-3; 10 bases align to TRBD1. The length of the CDR3 is 17 residues. Germline V gene sequence: CDR1 SGHTA, CDR2 FQGNSA. After removal of 1 base from V and 6 bases from J, the junction contained 10 bases not matched to a gene. CDR3 sequence (DNA): TGTGCCAGCAGCTTAGTGGGACAGGGGCGCGGAATGGATACGCAGTATTTT. The encoded protein is CASSLVGQGRGMDTQYF. The full variable domain, rest sourced from reference TRBV7-2 and TRBJ2-3, is GAGVSQSPSNKVTEKGKDVELRCDPISGHTALYWYRQSLGQGLEFLIYFQGNSAPDKSGLPSDRFSAERTGGSVSTLTIQRTQQEDSAVYLCASSLVGQGRGMDTQYFGPGTRLTVL.

The V gene is TRBV7-9, the J gene TRBJ2-3; 16 positions agree with TRBD2. The CDR3 loop spans 18 amino acids. CDR1 is SEHNR and CDR2 is FQNEAQ in the germline V gene (reference sequence). The trim removed 0 bases at V and 2 bases at J, leaving 2 bases unmatched. The CDR3 sequence: CASSLAGLAGGTTDTQYF. The DNA of the CDR3 is TGTGCCAGCAGCTTAGCGGGACTAGCGGGAGGGACCACAGATACGCAGTATTTT. The complete variable domain, with remaining parts taken from reference TRBV7-9 and TRBJ2-3, reads DTGVSQNPRHKITKRGQNVTFRCDPISEHNRLYWYRQTLGQGPEFLTYFQNEAQLEKSRLLSDRFSAERPKGSFSTLEIQRTEQGDSAMYLCASSLAGLAGGTTDTQYFGPGTRLTVL.

The chain combines TRBV27 with TRBJ2-7; TRBD2 is a possible D gene (6 bases). The CDR3 covers 15 residues. Trimming took off 1 base at V and 2 bases at J, with 12 bases between the two ends. The germline V gene encodes CDR1 MNHEY and CDR2 SMNVEV (reference sequence). The CDR3 region has the DNA TGTGCCAGCAGTTTATGGTCGGGGGTCCCCTACGAGCAGTACTTC. The encoded protein is CASSLWSGVPYEQYF.